The rows below give T cell receptor beta chains drawn from one sample of a study of post-analysis software for immune sequencing data. TCRdb used MiXCR to reprocess the PCR reads, holding one entry per CDR3 protein. The sample holds around 400,000 distinct CDR3 sequences, 30% to 45% seen once. The sequenced sample was blood. The receptors originated from a girl aged 10-17 years with multiple sclerosis. Both conserved end residues are part of each CDR3. Each record gives: clone size, J gene, D gene, CDR3 length, V gene, CDR3 protein, CDR3 DNA. A D gene is named only where the DNA matches it firmly. Some rows have no size entry. The others give once, few or many, or a class for an expanded clone.

>few|TRBJ2-3|.|13|TRBV6-1
CASSEIVVLTQYF
TGTGCCAGCAGTGAAATTGTTGTCCTTACGCAGTATTTT
>.|TRBJ1-3|.|15|TRBV12-3/TRBV12-4
CATTTGVSSGNTIYF
TGTGCCACCACTACGGGGGTCAGCTCTGGAAACACCATATATTTT
>few|TRBJ2-5|TRBD2|15|TRBV7-2
CASSFPLAGEETQYF
TGTGCCAGCAGCTTCCCCCTCGCGGGGGAAGAGACCCAGTACTTC
>.|TRBJ1-6|.|14|TRBV20-1
CSATPTFGNSPLHF
TGCAGTGCTACCCCGACATTTGGCAATTCACCCCTCCACTTT
>few|TRBJ1-2|TRBD1|15|TRBV6-5
CASSYHGTGDYGYTF
TGTGCCAGCAGTTACCACGGGACAGGGGACTATGGCTACACCTTC
>.|TRBJ1-2|.|15|TRBV6-6
CASSYSNLRDYGYTF
TGTGCCAGCAGTTACTCGAATTTGAGGGACTATGGCTACACCTTC
>few|TRBJ2-5|.|15|TRBV7-2
CASSAWGLYQETQYF
TGTGCCAGCAGCGCTTGGGGCCTATACCAAGAGACCCAGTACTTC
>.|TRBJ2-5|TRBD2|15|TRBV7-2
CASSSVAGTQETQYF
TGTGCCAGCAGCTCCGTAGCGGGGACTCAAGAGACCCAGTACTTC
>.|TRBJ1-6|.|15|TRBV10-3
CAISESGTAYSPLHF
TGTGCCATCAGTGAGTCGGGGACTGCCTATTCACCCCTCCACTTT
>few|TRBJ2-5|.|15|TRBV9
CASSGGGMYQETQYF
TGTGCCAGTTCAGGGGGGGGAATGTACCAAGAGACCCAGTACTTC
>.|TRBJ2-3|TRBD2|16|TRBV12-3/TRBV12-4
CASSLLAGGITDTQYF
TGTGCCAGCAGTTTACTAGCGGGGGGCATCACAGATACGCAGTATTTT
>few|TRBJ1-2|TRBD1|13|TRBV5-1
CASSLVQGNGYTF
TGCGCCAGCAGCTTGGTACAGGGGAATGGCTACACCTTC
>few|TRBJ2-1|TRBD2|16|TRBV20-1
CSARINRGVAYNEQFF
TGCAGTGCTAGAATCAATCGGGGGGTGGCCTACAATGAGCAGTTCTTC
>few|TRBJ2-7|.|14|TRBV12-3/TRBV12-4
CASSLVTGLYEQYF
TGTGCCAGCAGTTTGGTTACAGGTCTCTACGAGCAGTACTTC
>once|TRBJ2-7|.|14|TRBV19
CASSIEVAGYEQYF
TGTGCCAGTAGTATAGAGGTGGCTGGATACGAGCAGTACTTC
>.|TRBJ2-7|TRBD2|17|TRBV4-1
CASSQDPDGGSSYEQYF
TGCGCCAGCAGCCAAGACCCTGACGGGGGGTCCTCCTACGAGCAGTACTTC
>few|TRBJ1-2|.|13|TRBV28
CASSFGQSNGYTF
TGTGCCAGCAGTTTCGGACAGTCTAATGGCTACACCTTC
>.|TRBJ2-7|.|13|TRBV19
CASSIGNFYEQYF
TGTGCCAGTAGTATAGGAAACTTTTACGAGCAGTACTTC
>.|TRBJ2-1|TRBD1|15|TRBV5-1
CASSLARDRENEQFF
TGCGCCAGCAGCTTGGCCAGGGACAGGGAAAATGAGCAGTTCTTC
>.|TRBJ2-1|TRBD2|15|TRBV28
CASSLAGGNYNEQFF
TGTGCCAGCAGCTTAGCGGGGGGGAACTACAATGAGCAGTTCTTC